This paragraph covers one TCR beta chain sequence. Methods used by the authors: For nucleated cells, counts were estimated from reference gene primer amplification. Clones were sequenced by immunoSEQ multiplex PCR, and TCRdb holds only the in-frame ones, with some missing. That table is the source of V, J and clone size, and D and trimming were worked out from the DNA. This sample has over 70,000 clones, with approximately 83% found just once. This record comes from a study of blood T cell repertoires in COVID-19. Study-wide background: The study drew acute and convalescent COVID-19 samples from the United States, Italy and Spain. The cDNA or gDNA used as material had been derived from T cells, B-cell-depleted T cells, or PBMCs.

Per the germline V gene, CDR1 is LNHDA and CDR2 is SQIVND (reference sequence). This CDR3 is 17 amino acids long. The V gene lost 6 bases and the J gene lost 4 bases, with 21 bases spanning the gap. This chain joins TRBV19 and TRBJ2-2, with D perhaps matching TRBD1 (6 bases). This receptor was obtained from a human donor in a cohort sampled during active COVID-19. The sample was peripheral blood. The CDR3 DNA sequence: TGTGCCAGTAGAATGAGCCAGGGGAGAGCACGCACCGGGGAGCTGTTTTTT. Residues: CASRMSQGRARTGELFF.